The 11 T cell receptor beta chains given below trace back to one sample, sequenced in a study of metastatic and nonmetastatic thyroid tumors. TCRdb re-analyzed the PCR reads using MiXCR. The sample records approximately 17,000 clones, roughly a quarter being singletons. Thyroid surgery was preceded by no treatment in any patient. The material sequenced was tumor tissue. These receptors were collected from a female donor with papillary thyroid cancer or a benign thyroid nodule (not recorded which). Some clones in this sample may be carry-over from other donors' samples.

The chain couples TRBV6-2 or TRBV6-3 to TRBJ1-1; TRBD1 might be the D (5 bases). Germline V gives CDR1 MNHEY, CDR2 SVGEGT. This CDR3 is 15 amino acids long. V was pared by 2 bases and J by 8 bases, with 18 bases between. The CDR3 is CASSYRQPQNQEAFF. The CDR3 DNA sequence: TGTGCCAGCAGTTACCGACAGCCCCAGAATCAAGAAGCTTTCTTT.

This clone was observed at least ten times. The V call is TRBV30, the J call TRBJ1-4; the D gene is possibly TRBD1 (5 bases). The CDR3 extends over 15 amino acids. From germline, CDR1 is GTSNPN and CDR2 SVGIG (reference sequence). V was pared by 0 bases and J by 7 bases, with 15 bases between. The CDR3 DNA reads as TGTGCCTGGAGTGTAAATGGTGGGGGAAGTGAAAAACTGTTTTTT. It codes for CAWSVNGGGSEKLFF.

In this sample, this clone turned up a few times. The chain uses TRBV7-6 and TRBJ1-3; D is unresolved. The CDR3 extends over 15 amino acids. Trimming cost V 5 bases and J 0 bases, with 11 bases left between them. Germline V gene data show CDR1 as SGHVS and CDR2 as FNYEAQ. The CDR3 coding sequence is TGTGCCAGCAGCCCGGGCCTTAGCTCTGGAAACACCATATATTTT. Residues: CASSPGLSSGNTIYF.

This clone was found many times. The V call is TRBV20-1, the J call TRBJ2-5, with D perhaps matching TRBD2 (5 bases). Germline V CDR1 and CDR2: DFQATT, SNEGSKA (reference sequence). The CDR3 has 13 amino acids. The V end lost 5 bases, the J end lost 7 bases, and 17 bases lay between the germline ends. The CDR3 DNA is TGCAGTGCTGGACCTCGGGCAGAGGGGACCCAGTACTTC. It encodes CSAGPRAEGTQYF.

This clone has a count of ten or more. Distinct nucleotide sequences in the sample also encode this CDR3. The chain recombines TRBV27 with TRBJ2-7; 8 bases match TRBD2. Looked up from germline, CDR1 is MNHEY and CDR2 is SMNVEV (reference sequence). CDR3 size: 13 residues. With 8 bases clipped from V and 5 bases from J, the junction kept 8 bases outside the gene matches. The CDR3 coding sequence is TGTGCCAGCTCCTTCAGCGGGAGCGACGAGCAGTACTTC. This encodes CASSFSGSDEQYF.

This clone was detected many times. The chain employs TRBV9 and TRBJ2-1, with D perhaps TRBD1 or TRBD2 (6 bases each). Germline CDR1 reads SGDLS; CDR2 reads YYNGEE. This CDR3 comprises 17 residues. The V end lost 4 bases, the J end lost 2 bases, and 19 bases lay between the germline ends. In DNA form, the CDR3 reads TGTGCCAGCAGCCCTTCCAGAGGGGGGCCTACCTACAATGAGCAGTTCTTC. Encoded protein: CASSPSRGGPTYNEQFF.

This clone was counted at least ten times. The V and J genes are TRBV14 and TRBJ1-1; D unresolved. This CDR3 contains 17 residues. CDR1 SGHDN and CDR2 FVKESK come from the germline V gene. The germline V and J ends were trimmed by 0 bases and 6 bases, with 20 bases remaining between them. The CDR3 nucleotides read TGTGCCAGCAGCCAAGATCGAATCATTGGGGTGGAGGCTGAAGCTTTCTTT. Translating gives CASSQDRIIGVEAEAFF. The full variable domain, in which reference TRBV14 and TRBJ1-1 provide the parts outside the CDR3, is EAGVTQFPSHSVIEKGQTVTLRCDPISGHDNLYWYRRVMGKEIKFLLHFVKESKQDESGMPNNRFLAERTGGTYSTLKVQPAELEDSGVYFCASSQDRIIGVEAEAFFGQGTRLTVV.

This clone was counted ten times or more. CDR3 protein: CASSLLGGGVGYTF. The CDR3 DNA sequence: TGTGCCAGCAGCTTGTTGGGGGGCGGGGTTGGCTACACCTTC. The V call is TRBV5-4, the J call TRBJ1-2; D perhaps matches TRBD1 (6 bases). The V end lost 1 base, the J end lost 7 bases, and 14 bases lay between the germline ends. The CDR3 runs 14 residues. The germline CDR1 and CDR2 sequences are SGHNT and YYREEE (reference sequence).

Turning to this clone: One end of the junction varies from germline; a read error may be responsible. The sample carries other DNA sequences with the same CDR3. This rearrangement joins TRBV7-2 to TRBJ1-2; D gene ambiguous. The CDR3 consists of 13 residues. Germline V CDR1 and CDR2: SGHTA, FQGNSA. The CDR3 DNA follows: TGTGCCAGCAGCTTAGATCTCGGTCCTGGCTATACCTTC. Translation: CASSLDLGPGYTF. Full variable domain (missing parts from reference TRBV7-2 and TRBJ1-2): GAGVSQSPSNKVTEKGKDVELRCDPISGHTALYWYRQSLGQGLEFLIYFQGNSAPDKSGLPSDRFSAERTGGSVSTLTIQRTQQEDSAVYLCASSLDLGPGYTFGSGTRLTVV.

The gene calls are TRBV7-3 and TRBJ2-1; D call uncertain. The V gene lost 2 bases and the J gene lost 6 bases, with 8 bases spanning the gap. This CDR3 is built from 13 residues. CDR1 is SGHTA, CDR2 FQGTGA, per germline. The CDR3 DNA reads TGTGCCAGCAGCTTATGGGGTCTCAATGAGCAGTTCTTC. Protein product: CASSLWGLNEQFF.

This chain joins TRBV9 and TRBJ2-6, with no clear D. This CDR3 comprises 15 residues. V shed 0 bases and J shed 0 bases, with 4 bases lying between them. CDR1 SGDLS and CDR2 YYNGEE come from the germline V gene. In nucleotides, the CDR3 is TGTGCCAGCAGCGTAGGGGGCTCTGGGGCCAACGTCCTGACTTTC. It specifies CASSVGGSGANVLTF.